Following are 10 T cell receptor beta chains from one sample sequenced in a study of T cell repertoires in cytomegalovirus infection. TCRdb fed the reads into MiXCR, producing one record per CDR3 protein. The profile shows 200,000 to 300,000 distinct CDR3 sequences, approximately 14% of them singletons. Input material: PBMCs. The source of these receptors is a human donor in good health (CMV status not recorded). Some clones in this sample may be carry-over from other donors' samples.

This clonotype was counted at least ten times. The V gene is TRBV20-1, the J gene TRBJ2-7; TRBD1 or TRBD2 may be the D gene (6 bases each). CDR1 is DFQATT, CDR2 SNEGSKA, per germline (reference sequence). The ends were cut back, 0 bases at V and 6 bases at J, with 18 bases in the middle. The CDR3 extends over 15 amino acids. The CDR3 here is CSARDSQTRGGEQYF. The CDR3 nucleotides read TGCAGTGCTAGAGATTCCCAGACTAGAGGGGGCGAGCAGTACTTC.

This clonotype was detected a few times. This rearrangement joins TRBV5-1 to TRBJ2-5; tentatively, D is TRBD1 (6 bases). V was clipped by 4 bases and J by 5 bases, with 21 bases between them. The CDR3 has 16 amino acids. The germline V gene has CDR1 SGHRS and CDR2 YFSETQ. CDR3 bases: TGCGCCAGCAGCAAGGGGACAAAGGTTCGTGAGGAGACCCAGTACTTC. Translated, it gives CASSKGTKVREETQYF.

CDR3 sequence (DNA): TGTGCCAGCAGAGATGTACTAGCGGGAGTACAGAATGAGCAGTTCTTC. Protein sequence: CASRDVLAGVQNEQFF. The chain combines TRBV6-2 or TRBV6-3 with TRBJ2-1; 11 bases align to TRBD2. This CDR3 is 16 amino acids long. Trimming took 6 bases from V and 7 from J; bases not matched to a gene: 11. CDR1 and CDR2 (germline): MNHEY, SVGEGT.

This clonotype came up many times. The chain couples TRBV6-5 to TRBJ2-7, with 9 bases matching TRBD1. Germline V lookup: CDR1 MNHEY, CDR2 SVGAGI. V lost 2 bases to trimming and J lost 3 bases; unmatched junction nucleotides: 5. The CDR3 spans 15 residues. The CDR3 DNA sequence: TGTGCCAGCAGTTACGCGGGACAGGGAAGCTACGAGCAGTACTTC. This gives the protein CASSYAGQGSYEQYF.

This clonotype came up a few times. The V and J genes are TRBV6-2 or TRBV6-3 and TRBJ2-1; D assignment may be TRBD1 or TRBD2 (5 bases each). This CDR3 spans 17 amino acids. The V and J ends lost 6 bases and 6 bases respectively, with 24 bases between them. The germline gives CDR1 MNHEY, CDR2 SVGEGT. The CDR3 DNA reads TGTGCCAGCAGATCACTCTGGGGGTTTCGCCGGCGCAATGAGCAGTTCTTC. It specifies CASRSLWGFRRRNEQFF.

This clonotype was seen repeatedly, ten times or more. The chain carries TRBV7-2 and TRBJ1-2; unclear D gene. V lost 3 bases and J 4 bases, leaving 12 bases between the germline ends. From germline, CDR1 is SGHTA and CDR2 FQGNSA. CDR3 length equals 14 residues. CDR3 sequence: CASSFDRPSYGYTF. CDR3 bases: TGTGCCAGCAGCTTTGACCGACCAAGCTATGGCTACACCTTC.

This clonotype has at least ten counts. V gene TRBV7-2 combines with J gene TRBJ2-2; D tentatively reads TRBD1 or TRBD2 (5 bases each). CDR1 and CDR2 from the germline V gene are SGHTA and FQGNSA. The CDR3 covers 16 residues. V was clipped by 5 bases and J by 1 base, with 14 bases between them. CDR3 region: CASSGPGTQNTGELFF. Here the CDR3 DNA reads TGTGCCAGCAGCGGCCCAGGGACCCAGAACACCGGGGAGCTGTTTTTT.

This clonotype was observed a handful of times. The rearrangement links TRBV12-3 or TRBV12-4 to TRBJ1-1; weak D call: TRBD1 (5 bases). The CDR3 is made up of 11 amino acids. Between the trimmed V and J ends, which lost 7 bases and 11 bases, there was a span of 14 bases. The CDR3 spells CASTSRDAAFF. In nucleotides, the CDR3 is TGTGCCAGCACTTCCCGGGACGCGGCTTTCTTT.

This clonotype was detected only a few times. The CDR3 DNA sequence: TGTGCCAGCAGTACTAGGACACCTAACACCGGGGAGCTGTTTTTT. Amino acid sequence: CASSTRTPNTGELFF. V gene TRBV2 combines with J gene TRBJ2-2; the D gene could be TRBD1 or TRBD2 (5 bases each). Germline V CDR1 and CDR2: SNHLY, FYNNEI. This CDR3 region has 15 residues. Trimming removed 5 bases from V and 2 bases from J, with 12 bases in between.

The CDR3 loop is CSASRGPGNTIYF. The CDR3 DNA follows: TGCAGTGCTAGTCGGGGACCTGGAAACACCATATATTTT. J is TRBJ1-3 and V is TRBV20-1; TRBD1 might be the D (5 bases). The CDR3 loop spans 13 amino acids. V was cut by 3 bases and J by 2 bases, with 8 bases left in between. CDR1 is DFQATT and CDR2 is SNEGSKA in the germline V gene (reference sequence).